Below, 30 T cell receptor beta chains from the same sample are listed, as sequenced in a study of blood T cell repertoires in COVID-19. Assay: immunoSEQ multiplex PCR; the TCRdb copy retains only in-frame clones and omits some. Of about 200,000 clones listed, approximately 86% are singletons. The specimen was PBMCs or T cells enriched from blood (not recorded which). These receptors came from a woman in her twenties or thirties who had been exposed to COVID-19.

The rearrangement uses TRBV10-2 and TRBJ2-6; D perhaps matches TRBD2 (7 bases). CDR3 length: 16 residues. Trimming shortened V by 7 bases and J by 0 bases, and 13 bases separated the two germline ends. CDR1 WSHSY and CDR2 SAAADI come from the germline V gene. The DNA for the CDR3 is TGCGCCAGCAACCGGGGGGCTAGCTCTGGGGCCAACGTCCTGACTTTC. Translated: CASNRGASSGANVLTF.

J is TRBJ1-1 and V is TRBV5-1, with a possible D match to TRBD1 (5 bases). V gave up 2 bases and J gave up 4 bases, with 15 bases separating them. CDR1 SGHRS and CDR2 YFSETQ come from the germline V gene. CDR3 length: 15 residues. The CDR3 sequence is CASSFELRVGTEAFF. CDR3 in DNA: TGCGCCAGCAGCTTCGAACTCAGGGTCGGCACTGAAGCTTTCTTT.

This chain links TRBV27 with TRBJ2-5, with 7 bases lining up with TRBD2. The CDR3 sequence is 16 residues long. Germline V lookup: CDR1 MNHEY, CDR2 SMNVEV (reference sequence). V lost 5 bases to trimming and J lost 2 bases; unmatched junction nucleotides: 11. The CDR3 DNA follows: TGTGCCAGCAGTCCCTGGGGGGGACGGAAGCAAGAGACCCAGTACTTC. It encodes CASSPWGGRKQETQYF.

This clone has only a few counts. V is TRBV2 and J is TRBJ2-7; the D is unclear. The CDR3 extends over 11 amino acids. Trimming removed 7 bases from V and 12 bases from J, with 16 bases in between. CDR1 SNHLY and CDR2 FYNNEI come from the germline V gene. CDR3 loop: CASTLSVPPYF. The CDR3 region has the DNA TGTGCCAGCACCTTAAGCGTCCCCCCGTACTTC.

This chain links TRBV11-2 with TRBJ1-4; 8 nucleotides align to TRBD1. The trim removed 1 base at V and 8 bases at J, leaving 6 bases unmatched. CDR1 is SGHAT and CDR2 is FQNNGV in the germline V gene. This CDR3 spans 15 amino acids. CDR3 nucleotide sequence: TGTGCCAGCAGCTTAGGGACAGGGTTAAGAGAAAAACTGTTTTTT. It is translated as CASSLGTGLREKLFF. Drawing the rest from reference TRBV11-2 and TRBJ1-4, the complete variable domain is EAGVAQSPRYKIIEKRQSVAFWCNPISGHATLYWYQQILGQGPKLLIQFQNNGVVDDSQLPKDRFSAERLKGVDSTLKIQPAKLEDSAVYLCASSLGTGLREKLFFGSGTQLSVL.

The chain is built from TRBV19 and TRBJ1-1; TRBD1 matches 10 bases. The CDR3 is 15 residues long. Germline assignment: CDR1 LNHDA and CDR2 SQIVND (reference sequence). With 3 bases clipped from V and 6 bases from J, the junction kept 7 bases outside the gene matches. In nucleotides, the CDR3 is TGTGCCAGTAGTATTTTGACAGGGGGCTTGGCTGAAGCTTTCTTT. Its translation: CASSILTGGLAEAFF.

This clone appeared a single time. The genes are TRBV5-6 and TRBJ1-2; 12 positions agree with TRBD1. V gave up 2 bases and J gave up 5 bases; unmatched junction bases: 7. CDR3 length equals 16 residues. Germline CDR1 and CDR2: SGHDT and YYEEEE. This CDR3 reads CASSFAPGQGAYGYTF. CDR3 nucleotides: TGTGCCAGCAGCTTCGCGCCGGGACAGGGGGCTTATGGCTACACCTTC.

The V gene is TRBV29-1, the J gene TRBJ2-7; a possible D gene is TRBD1 (7 bases). V lost 7 bases and J 6 bases, leaving 16 bases between the germline ends. From germline, CDR1 is SQVTM and CDR2 ANQGSEA. CDR3 length: 12 residues. The chain's CDR3 is CSARQGGGEQYF. CDR3 nucleotide sequence: TGCAGCGCTCGACAGGGAGGTGGCGAGCAGTACTTC.

This clone was seen only once. The genes are TRBV9 and TRBJ1-3; 7 bases line up with TRBD1. After removal of 6 bases from V and 0 bases from J, the junction contained 15 bases not matched to a gene. The CDR3 is made up of 18 amino acids. Germline CDR1 reads SGDLS; CDR2 reads YYNGEE. The CDR3 DNA reads as TGTGCCAGCAACAGACAGGGTGGCGAATCGGGCTCTGGAAACACCATATATTTT. Translation: CASNRQGGESGSGNTIYF.

The chain employs TRBV29-1 and TRBJ1-2, with TRBD1 matching 12 bases. Germline lookup yields CDR1 SQVTM and CDR2 ANQGSEA. J lost 4 bases, V lost 6 bases, and 6 bases had no gene match. The CDR3 totals 14 residues. The DNA of the CDR3 is TGCAGCGTGGCAGGGACAGGGGGCTCCTATGGCTACACCTTC. It translates to CSVAGTGGSYGYTF. Using reference TRBV29-1 and TRBJ1-2 for the parts outside the CDR3, the full variable domain is SAVISQKPSRDICQRGTSLTIQCQVDSQVTMMFWYRQQPGQSLTLIATANQGSEATYESGFVIDKFPISRPNLTFSTLTVSNMSPEDSSIYLCSVAGTGGSYGYTFGSGTRLTVV.

The chain recombines TRBV5-1 with TRBJ1-1, with D tentatively TRBD1 (6 bases). The V gene lost 4 bases and the J gene lost 1 base, with 14 bases spanning the gap. The CDR3 has 15 amino acids. Germline CDR1 reads SGHRS; CDR2 reads YFSETQ. CDR3 sequence reads: CASSPLQGSNTEAFF. The CDR3 DNA sequence: TGCGCCAGCAGCCCTTTACAGGGATCGAACACTGAAGCTTTCTTT.

This chain uses TRBV6-5 with TRBJ1-2; maybe TRBD1 (5 bases). Germline assignment: CDR1 MNHEY and CDR2 SVGAGI. This CDR3 contains 13 residues. V was trimmed by 6 bases and J by 5 bases, leaving 13 bases between them. The CDR3 DNA sequence: TGTGCCAGCAGGGACACTGAGAGGTATGGCTACACCTTC. Amino acids: CASRDTERYGYTF.

V and J are TRBV4-1 and TRBJ2-1; D possibly corresponds to TRBD1 (5 bases). The germline V and J ends were trimmed by 0 bases and 5 bases, with 11 bases remaining between them. Per the germline V gene, CDR1 is MGHRA and CDR2 is YSYEKL. The CDR3 runs to 15 residues. The DNA of the CDR3 is TGCGCCAGCAGCCAAGAATCAGGGTCCCACAATGAGCAGTTCTTC. It specifies CASSQESGSHNEQFF.

This clone was detected only a few times. This rearrangement joins TRBV30 to TRBJ1-2; D is perhaps TRBD1 (5 bases). V lost 3 bases and J 3 bases, leaving 17 bases between the germline ends. The CDR3 is 15 amino acids. Germline CDR1 GTSNPN, CDR2 SVGIG (reference sequence). In DNA form, the CDR3 reads TGTGCCTGGAGGAACAGGTGGAAGGTTGACTATGGCTACACCTTC. It yields the protein CAWRNRWKVDYGYTF.

This clone has a single count. The rearrangement uses TRBV2 and TRBJ1-1; D may be TRBD1 (6 bases). CDR3 length equals 13 residues. Trimming removed 5 bases from V and 1 base from J, with 8 bases in between. Germline lookup yields CDR1 SNHLY and CDR2 FYNNEI. CDR3 sequence (DNA): TGTGCCAGCAGTACAGGGTCGAACACTGAAGCTTTCTTT. Encoded protein: CASSTGSNTEAFF.

This chain joins TRBV2 and TRBJ2-3, with D perhaps TRBD2 (6 bases). This CDR3 region has 15 residues. Germline loops: CDR1 SNHLY, CDR2 FYNNEI. V was cut by 4 bases and J by 0 bases, with 11 bases left in between. The CDR3 region is CASSVEGISTDTQYF. DNA of the CDR3: TGTGCCAGCAGTGTGGAGGGGATTAGCACAGATACGCAGTATTTT. Complete variable domain (other parts from reference TRBV2 and TRBJ2-3): EPEVTQTPSHQVTQMGQEVILRCVPISNHLYFYWYRQILGQKVEFLVSFYNNEISEKSEIFDDQFSVERPDGSNFTLKIRSTKLEDSAMYFCASSVEGISTDTQYFGPGTRLTVL.

CDR3 loop: CASSPANPGLETQYF. The CDR3, as DNA: TGTGCCAGCAGTCCCGCCAACCCGGGTTTGGAGACCCAGTACTTC. V and J are TRBV6-5 and TRBJ2-5; D remains ambiguous. The CDR3 spans 15 residues. CDR1 is MNHEY, CDR2 SVGAGI, per germline. V shed 5 bases and J shed 5 bases, with 18 bases lying between them.

J is TRBJ1-2 and V is TRBV3-1 (or the pseudogene TRBV3-2); 9 nucleotides match TRBD1. Trimming took 1 base from V and 4 from J; bases not matched to a gene: 7. Germline V gene lookup returns CDR1 LGHDT and CDR2 YNNKEL (reference sequence). The CDR3 runs 16 residues. CDR3 amino acids: CASSQVGTGRAYGYTF. CDR3 bases: TGTGCCAGCAGCCAAGTAGGGACAGGGCGAGCCTATGGCTACACCTTC.

This chain joins TRBV9 and TRBJ1-2; no clear D. V was clipped by 0 bases and J by 9 bases, with 15 bases between them. Germline V gives CDR1 SGDLS, CDR2 YYNGEE. The CDR3 length is 14 residues. The CDR3 nucleotides are TGTGCCAGCAGCGTAGTAGCTACCTCTTCAAGCTACACCTTC. It yields the protein CASSVVATSSSYTF.

A single count supports this clone. CDR3 in DNA: TGCGCCAGCAGCCTGGATCCGGGACAGGGTTTCGGGAACACTGAAGCTTTCTTT. This gives the protein CASSLDPGQGFGNTEAFF. The chain has TRBV4-1 and TRBJ1-1; 9 positions match TRBD1. Germline values: CDR1 MGHRA, CDR2 YSYEKL. Germline trimming cut 4 bases from V and 1 base from J; bases unmatched to any gene: 13. CDR3 size: 18 residues.

V is TRBV10-2 and J is TRBJ1-6; weak D call: TRBD1 (6 bases). CDR3 length equals 15 residues. Germline CDR1 and CDR2: WSHSY and SAAADI. Deletions cut 3 bases from V and 7 bases from J, with 13 bases between. This chain's CDR3 is CASSELGQGNSPLHF. The CDR3 DNA sequence: TGCGCCAGCAGTGAATTGGGGCAGGGGAATTCACCCCTCCACTTT.

The chain uses TRBV15 and TRBJ2-6; 7 bases match TRBD2. Trimming took 3 bases from V and 2 from J; bases not matched to a gene: 1. Germline CDR1 LNHNV, CDR2 YYDKDF (reference sequence). The CDR3 sequence is 15 residues long. The CDR3 spells CATSRGGAGANVLTF. In nucleotides, the CDR3 is TGTGCCACCAGCAGGGGGGGGGCTGGGGCCAACGTCCTGACTTTC.

This clone was seen a few times. The chain is built from TRBV19 and TRBJ2-6, with 12 bases matching TRBD1. The CDR3 is 15 amino acids. Germline-derived CDR1 and CDR2 are LNHDA and SQIVND (reference sequence). The V and J ends lost 8 bases and 4 bases, in that order; junction bases with no gene match: 3. The CDR3 DNA follows: TGTGCCAGTCGGGACAGGGGGCTGGGGGCCAACGTCCTGACTTTC. Protein: CASRDRGLGANVLTF.

The chain couples TRBV6-5 to TRBJ2-5; 12 positions match TRBD1. The germline gives CDR1 MNHEY, CDR2 SVGAGI. The CDR3 extends over 15 amino acids. V dropped 6 bases and J dropped 5; count of bases not matched to a gene: 7. The DNA of the CDR3 is TGTGCCAGCAGCCCGACCGGGACAGGGGGCGAGACCCAGTACTTC. This codes for CASSPTGTGGETQYF.

This clone appeared a single time. The chain employs TRBV4-1 and TRBJ1-1; no clear D gene. The CDR3 totals 16 residues. Looked up from germline, CDR1 is MGHRA and CDR2 is YSYEKL. The V and J ends lost 3 bases and 0 bases respectively, with 14 bases between them. CDR3 in amino acids: CASSHAGIRVNTEAFF. CDR3 nucleotides: TGCGCCAGCAGCCATGCGGGGATCCGGGTGAACACTGAAGCTTTCTTT.

The chain uses TRBV6-5 and TRBJ2-5, with D perhaps matching TRBD2 (5 bases). The germline V and J ends were trimmed by 10 bases and 3 bases, with 21 bases remaining between them. Germline values: CDR1 MNHEY, CDR2 SVGAGI. The CDR3 runs 15 residues. CDR3 DNA: TGTGCCACCCATGGCGGTGGACGTAGCGAAGAGACCCAGTACTTC. Translating it yields CATHGGGRSEETQYF.

The chain links TRBV9 to TRBJ2-5; D gene uncertain. V shed 0 bases and J shed 2 bases, with 5 bases lying between them. This CDR3 region has 13 residues. Looked up from germline, CDR1 is SGDLS and CDR2 is YYNGEE. This chain's CDR3 is CASSVDEQETQYF. For the CDR3, the DNA is TGTGCCAGCAGCGTAGACGAGCAAGAGACCCAGTACTTC.

There are a few counts of this clone. This sequence joins TRBV18 and TRBJ2-1; no clear D. Germline V CDR1 and CDR2: KGHSH, LQKENI. This CDR3 spans 13 amino acids. V was clipped by 3 bases and J by 8 bases, with 11 bases between them. The CDR3 protein is CASSPIQIDEQFF. The CDR3 DNA follows: TGTGCCAGCTCACCGATCCAGATCGATGAGCAGTTCTTC.

The rearrangement joins TRBV5-1 to TRBJ1-3; D remains unclear. Trimming cost V 7 bases and J 0 bases, with 14 bases left between them. Germline V gives CDR1 SGHRS, CDR2 YFSETQ. This CDR3 comprises 15 residues. CDR3 loop: CASSLTASSGNTIYF. CDR3 bases: TGCGCCAGCTCCCTCACCGCGAGCTCTGGAAACACCATATATTTT.

The rearrangement uses TRBV5-1 and TRBJ1-1, with 9 bases identical to TRBD1. After removal of 3 bases from V and 1 base from J, the junction contained 19 bases not matched to a gene. Germline V gives CDR1 SGHRS, CDR2 YFSETQ. CDR3 size: 20 residues. The CDR3 region is CASSWEGQGGGSGENTEAFF. The CDR3, as DNA: TGCGCCAGCAGCTGGGAGGGACAGGGAGGGGGATCGGGTGAGAACACTGAAGCTTTCTTT.